The next 7 T cell receptor beta chains were all read from a single sample in a study of blood T cell repertoires in COVID-19. TCRdb keeps only in-frame clones here, not all; method: immunoSEQ multiplex PCR. The table has tens of thousands of clones, about 74% seen once. Sequencing was done on a sample of peripheral blood. The receptors stem from an older man with COVID-19, enrolled during active disease.

J is TRBJ2-2 and V is TRBV29-1; 10 bases align to TRBD1. J was trimmed by 5 bases and V by 6 bases; bases with no gene match: 6. The CDR3 consists of 14 residues. Germline CDR1 reads SQVTM; CDR2 reads ANQGSEA. The CDR3 nucleotides are TGCAGCGTCGCCGGGACAGGGGTGACCGGGGAGCTGTTTTTT. Translating gives CSVAGTGVTGELFF.

This clone was counted ten times or more. The chain couples TRBV2 to TRBJ1-5; the match to TRBD1 covers 7 bases. J lost 3 bases, V lost 5 bases, and 7 bases had no gene match. The CDR3 sequence is 15 residues long. Germline V gene lookup returns CDR1 SNHLY and CDR2 FYNNEI. The CDR3 region has the DNA TGTGCCAGCAGTCAGACAGGGTCGATCAATCAGCCCCAGCATTTT. This encodes CASSQTGSINQPQHF. Complete variable domain (other parts from reference TRBV2 and TRBJ1-5): EPEVTQTPSHQVTQMGQEVILRCVPISNHLYFYWYRQILGQKVEFLVSFYNNEISEKSEIFDDQFSVERPDGSNFTLKIRSTKLEDSAMYFCASSQTGSINQPQHFGDGTRLSIL.

The chain joins TRBV7-9 to TRBJ2-3; 9 nucleotides line up with TRBD2. Germline CDR1 reads SEHNR; CDR2 reads FQNEAQ (reference sequence). V lost 5 bases, J lost 6 bases, and 12 bases stayed unmatched. The CDR3 covers 16 residues. CDR3 DNA: TGTGCCAGCAGCCTCCTCGGTAGCGGGAGTGGGGATACGCAGTATTTT. Amino acids: CASSLLGSGSGDTQYF.

V and J are TRBV4-2 and TRBJ2-1; D possibly corresponds to TRBD2 (5 bases). CDR1 and CDR2 from the germline V gene are LGHNA and YNFKEQ. The V end was cut by 3 bases, the J end by 6 bases, with 15 bases between. The CDR3 has 15 amino acids. The CDR3 nucleotides are TGTGCCAGCAGCCAGTCGGCCAGCGGACTCAATGAGCAGTTCTTC. It yields the protein CASSQSASGLNEQFF.

The genes are TRBV5-5 and TRBJ1-5, with unresolved D. The CDR3 spans 16 residues. Trimming removed 4 bases at V and 0 bases at J, with 14 bases between. In germline, CDR1 is SGHKS, CDR2 YYEKEE (reference sequence). As DNA, the CDR3 is TGTGCCAGCAGCCCAAGAGGCATGTTTAGCAATCAGCCCCAGCATTTT. Translated, it gives CASSPRGMFSNQPQHF.

This clone was detected ten times or more. V usage is TRBV7-8 and J usage is TRBJ1-5; D is undetermined. Trimming removed 1 base at V and 6 bases at J, with 16 bases between. Per germline, CDR1 SGHVS and CDR2 FQNEAQ. This CDR3 contains 16 residues. The CDR3 sequence: CASSLVFRGEGQPQHF. The DNA of the CDR3 is TGTGCCAGCAGCTTAGTTTTCCGGGGTGAGGGTCAGCCCCAGCATTTT.

V usage is TRBV7-2 and J usage is TRBJ1-1; TRBD1 agrees at 7 bases. With V trimmed by 3 bases and J by 2 bases, 9 bases remained unmatched. Germline-derived CDR1 and CDR2 are SGHTA and FQGNSA. This CDR3 is 16 amino acids long. The CDR3 DNA reads as TGTGCCAGCAGCTTGCGACAGGGCGTCCTTAACACTGAAGCTTTCTTT. The encoded protein is CASSLRQGVLNTEAFF.